The T cell receptor beta chain under discussion was sequenced for a study of OX40 agonist ivuxolimab in advanced cancers. TCRdb's table, derived via immunoSEQ multiplex PCR, lists solely in-frame clones and lacks some. Of about 67,000 clones listed, over 80% are singletons. Deletions cut 4 bases from V and 9 bases from J, with 22 bases between. Germline V gene data show CDR1 as MNHNS and CDR2 as SASEGT. CDR3 length: 16 residues. The sample consisted of CD4+ or CD8+ T cells sorted from blood, taken in a trial of the OX40 agonist ivuxolimab. The clonotype comes from an adult with an advanced solid tumor such as melanoma, head and neck, liver or kidney cancer. The chain employs TRBV6-1 and TRBJ1-5; D is possibly TRBD1 (5 bases). The CDR3, as DNA: TGTGCCAGCAGTGTAGCTAGTAAAGGGGCGGGGAGGCCCCAGCATTTT. Translation: CASSVASKGAGRPQHF.